This TCR beta chain was found in a study of CD8+ T cells in alopecia areata. Background on the study: Those treated were given oral tofacitinib at 5 to 10 mg twice daily. Notes on the study in general: Within the top 100, expanded CD8+ clones significantly decreased with tofacitinib, as did scalp clonality. The link between baseline CD8+ expansion and response remains uncertain with one nonresponder. Clonality exceeded that of normal scalp in lesional scalp, most notably in alopecia totalis/universalis.

Treatment of the sample: oral pan-JAK inhibitor, 5-10 mg twice daily. RNA was isolated and reverse transcribed to cDNA, the sequencing template. Measured with immunoSEQ multiplex PCR; TCRdb has only the in-frame clones, and not every one. This table has 200,000 or so clones, roughly 44% appearing once. A word on this clone: The antigen is unknown.

This CDR3 has 14 residues. Germline CDR1 is GTSNPN and CDR2 is SVGIG (reference sequence). V was clipped by 5 bases and J by 8 bases, with 19 bases between them. The sequence derives from a human donor with alopecia areata. The V call is TRBV30, the J call TRBJ2-1; no definite D call. The starting material was CD4+ T cells sorted from blood, obtained at approximately week 37, from a patient treated with tofacitinib. CDR3 region: CAWSYRATDHEQFF. The CDR3 nucleotides are TGTGCCTGGTCTTACCGGGCTACCGATCATGAGCAGTTCTTC.